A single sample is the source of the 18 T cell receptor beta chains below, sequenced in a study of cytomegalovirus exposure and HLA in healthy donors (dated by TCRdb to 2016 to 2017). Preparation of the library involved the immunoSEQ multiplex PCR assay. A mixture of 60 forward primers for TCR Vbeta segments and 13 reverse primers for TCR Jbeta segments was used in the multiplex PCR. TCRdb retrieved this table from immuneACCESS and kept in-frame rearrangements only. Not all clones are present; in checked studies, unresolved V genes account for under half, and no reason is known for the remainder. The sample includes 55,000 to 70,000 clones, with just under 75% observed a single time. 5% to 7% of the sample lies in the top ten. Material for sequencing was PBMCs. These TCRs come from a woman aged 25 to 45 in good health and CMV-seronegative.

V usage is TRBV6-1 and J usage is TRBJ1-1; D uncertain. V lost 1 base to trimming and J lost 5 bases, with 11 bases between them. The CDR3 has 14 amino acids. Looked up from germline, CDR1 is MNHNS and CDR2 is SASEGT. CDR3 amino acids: CASSEDGEETEAFF. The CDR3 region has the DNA TGTGCCAGCAGTGAAGACGGGGAAGAGACTGAAGCTTTCTTT.

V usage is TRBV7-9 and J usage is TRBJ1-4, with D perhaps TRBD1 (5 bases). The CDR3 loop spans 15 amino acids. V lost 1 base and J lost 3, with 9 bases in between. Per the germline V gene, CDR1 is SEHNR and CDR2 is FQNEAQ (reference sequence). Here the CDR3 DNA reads TGTGCCAGCAGCTTAGGTACAGGTCCTAATGAAAAACTGTTTTTT. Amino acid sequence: CASSLGTGPNEKLFF.

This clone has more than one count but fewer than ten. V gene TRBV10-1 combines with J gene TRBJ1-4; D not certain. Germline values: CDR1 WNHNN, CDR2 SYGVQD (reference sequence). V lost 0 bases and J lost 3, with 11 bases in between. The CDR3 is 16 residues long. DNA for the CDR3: TGCGCCAGCAGTGAGTCGAGCGCGGTCGCTAATGAAAAACTGTTTTTT. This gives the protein CASSESSAVANEKLFF.

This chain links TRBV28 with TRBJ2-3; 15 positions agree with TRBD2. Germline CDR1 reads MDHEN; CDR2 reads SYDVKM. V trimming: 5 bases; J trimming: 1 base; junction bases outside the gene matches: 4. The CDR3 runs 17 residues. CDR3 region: CASSLRTSGRGTDTQYF. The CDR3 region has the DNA TGTGCCAGCAGTCTCAGGACTAGCGGGAGGGGCACAGATACGCAGTATTTT.

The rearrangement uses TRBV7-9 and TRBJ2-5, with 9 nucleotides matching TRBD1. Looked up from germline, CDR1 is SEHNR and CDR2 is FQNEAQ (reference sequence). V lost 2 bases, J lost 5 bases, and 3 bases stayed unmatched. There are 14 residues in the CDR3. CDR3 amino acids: CASSLTGGAETQYF. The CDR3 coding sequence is TGTGCCAGCAGCTTAACAGGGGGCGCGGAGACCCAGTACTTC.

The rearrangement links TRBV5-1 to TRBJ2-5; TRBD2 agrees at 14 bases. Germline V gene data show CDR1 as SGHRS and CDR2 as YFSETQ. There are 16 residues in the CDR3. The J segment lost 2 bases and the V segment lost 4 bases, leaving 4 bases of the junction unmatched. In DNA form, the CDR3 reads TGCGCCAGCAGCCCTGGACTAGCGGGAGGTCAAGAGACCCAGTACTTC. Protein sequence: CASSPGLAGGQETQYF.

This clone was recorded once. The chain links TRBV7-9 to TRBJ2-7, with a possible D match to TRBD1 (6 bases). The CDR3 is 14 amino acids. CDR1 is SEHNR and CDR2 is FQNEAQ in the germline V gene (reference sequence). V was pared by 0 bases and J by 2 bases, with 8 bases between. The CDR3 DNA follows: TGTGCCAGCAGCTTAGCGACAGGAACCTACGAGCAGTACTTC. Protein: CASSLATGTYEQYF.

CDR3 sequence (DNA): TGTGCCAGCGGGGCCGCAAGCTCCTACGAGCAGTACTTC. Translation: CASGAASSYEQYF. The gene calls are TRBV27 and TRBJ2-5; D might be TRBD1 (5 bases). The DNA matches TRBJ2-7 better at its end, which makes the J call doubtful. The CDR3 contains 13 residues. The germline V gene has CDR1 MNHEY and CDR2 SMNVEV (reference sequence).

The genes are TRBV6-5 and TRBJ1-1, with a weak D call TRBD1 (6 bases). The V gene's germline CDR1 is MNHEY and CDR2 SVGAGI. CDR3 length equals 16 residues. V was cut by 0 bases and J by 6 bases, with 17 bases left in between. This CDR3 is CASSYSTGSYYSEAFF. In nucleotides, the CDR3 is TGTGCCAGCAGTTACTCTACAGGGTCTTATTACTCTGAAGCTTTCTTT.

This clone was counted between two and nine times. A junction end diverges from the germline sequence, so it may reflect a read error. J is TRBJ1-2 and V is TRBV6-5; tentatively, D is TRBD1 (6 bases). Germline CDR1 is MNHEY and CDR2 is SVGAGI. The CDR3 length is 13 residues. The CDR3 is CDSMIQGHGGYTF. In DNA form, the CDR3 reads TGTGACAGCATGATTCAGGGGCACGGTGGCTACACCTTC.

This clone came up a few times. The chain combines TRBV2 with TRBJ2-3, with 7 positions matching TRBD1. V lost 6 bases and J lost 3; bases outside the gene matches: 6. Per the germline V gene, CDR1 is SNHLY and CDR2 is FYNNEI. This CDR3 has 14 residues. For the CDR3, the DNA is TGTGCCAGCAGATCCGGGACAGCGACAGATACGCAGTATTTT. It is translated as CASRSGTATDTQYF.

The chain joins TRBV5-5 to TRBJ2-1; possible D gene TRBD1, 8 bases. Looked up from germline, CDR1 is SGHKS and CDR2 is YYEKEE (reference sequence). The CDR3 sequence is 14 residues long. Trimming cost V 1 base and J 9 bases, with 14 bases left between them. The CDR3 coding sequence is TGTGCCAGCAGCTTGACAGGGGGGGTTGGTGAGCAGTTCTTC. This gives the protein CASSLTGGVGEQFF.

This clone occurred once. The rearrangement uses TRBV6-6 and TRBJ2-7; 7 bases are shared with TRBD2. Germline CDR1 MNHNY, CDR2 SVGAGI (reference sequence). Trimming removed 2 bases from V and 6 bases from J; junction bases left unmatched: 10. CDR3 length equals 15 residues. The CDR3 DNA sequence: TGTGCCAGCAGTTACCCCAAAGGCCCGGGGGGCGAGCAGTACGTC. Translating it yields CASSYPKGPGGEQYV.

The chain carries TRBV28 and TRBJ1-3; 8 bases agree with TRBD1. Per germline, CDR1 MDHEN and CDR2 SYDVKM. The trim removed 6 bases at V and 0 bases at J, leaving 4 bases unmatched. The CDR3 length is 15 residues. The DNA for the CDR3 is TGTGCCAGCAGCGATACAGGGGGCTCTGGAAACACCATATATTTT. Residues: CASSDTGGSGNTIYF.

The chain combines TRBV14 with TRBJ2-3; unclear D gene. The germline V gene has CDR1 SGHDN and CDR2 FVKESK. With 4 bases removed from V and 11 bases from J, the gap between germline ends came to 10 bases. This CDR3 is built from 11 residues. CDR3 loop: CASSPGSWQYF. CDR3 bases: TGTGCCAGCAGCCCAGGCAGCTGGCAGTATTTT.

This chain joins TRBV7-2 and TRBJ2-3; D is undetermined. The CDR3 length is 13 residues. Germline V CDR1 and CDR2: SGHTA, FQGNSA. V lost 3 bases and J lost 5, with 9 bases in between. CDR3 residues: CASSLEIRDTQYF. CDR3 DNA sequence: TGTGCCAGCAGCTTGGAGATTAGAGATACGCAGTATTTT. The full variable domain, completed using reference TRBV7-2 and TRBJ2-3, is GAGVSQSPSNKVTEKGKDVELRCDPISGHTALYWYRQSLGQGLEFLIYFQGNSAPDKSGLPSDRFSAERTGGSVSTLTIQRTQQEDSAVYLCASSLEIRDTQYFGPGTRLTVL.

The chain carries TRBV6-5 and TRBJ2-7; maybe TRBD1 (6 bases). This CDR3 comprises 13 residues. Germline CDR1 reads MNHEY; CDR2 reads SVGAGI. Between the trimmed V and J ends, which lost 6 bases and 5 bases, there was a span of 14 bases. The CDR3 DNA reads TGTGCCAGCAGCCCTGAGGGGGTCCACGAGCAGTACTTC. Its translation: CASSPEGVHEQYF.

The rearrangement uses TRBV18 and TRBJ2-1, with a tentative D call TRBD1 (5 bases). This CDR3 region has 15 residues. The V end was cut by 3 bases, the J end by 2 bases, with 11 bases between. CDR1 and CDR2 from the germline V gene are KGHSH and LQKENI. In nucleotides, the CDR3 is TGTGCCAGCTCACCCCCAGGGTTACCCTACAATGAGCAGTTCTTC. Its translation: CASSPPGLPYNEQFF. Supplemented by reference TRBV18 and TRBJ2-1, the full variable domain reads NAGVMQNPRHLVRRRGQEARLRCSPMKGHSHVYWYRQLPEEGLKFMVYLQKENIIDESGMPKERFSAEFPKEGPSILRIQQVVRGDSAAYFCASSPPGLPYNEQFFGPGTRLTVL.